Presented here are 21 T cell receptor beta chains from one specimen sequenced in a study of blood T cell repertoires in COVID-19. Measured with immunoSEQ multiplex PCR; TCRdb has only the in-frame clones, and not every one. The data show 350,000 or so clones, more than 70% seen once. The sample was PBMCs or T cells enriched from blood (not recorded which). These receptor sequences come from a woman in her 30s who had been exposed to COVID-19.

This sequence joins TRBV9 and TRBJ2-3, with TRBD2 as a possible D gene (6 bases). CDR1 SGDLS and CDR2 YYNGEE come from the germline V gene. Trimming shortened V by 3 bases and J by 0 bases, and 14 bases separated the two germline ends. The CDR3 is 16 residues long. The CDR3 loop is CASSAPGTPSTDTQYF. Here the CDR3 DNA reads TGTGCCAGCAGCGCCCCAGGGACTCCAAGCACAGATACGCAGTATTTT.

This chain uses TRBV9 with TRBJ2-5; D may be TRBD1 (6 bases). V lost 4 bases and J lost 4, with 17 bases in between. Germline-derived CDR1 and CDR2 are SGDLS and YYNGEE. The CDR3 is 15 residues long. This CDR3 reads CASSLQGSPGETQYF. As DNA, the CDR3 is TGTGCCAGCAGCTTGCAGGGGTCCCCAGGAGAGACCCAGTACTTC.

About this clone: The junction differs from germline at one of its ends, possibly a read error. The chain is built from TRBV3-1 (or the pseudogene TRBV3-2) and TRBJ2-1, with TRBD2 matching over 8 bases. CDR1 and CDR2 (germline): LGHDT, YNNKEL (reference sequence). CDR3 size: 13 residues. For the CDR3, the DNA is TGTGCCAGCGGCCAAGCGGGAGAGAGTGAGCAGTTCTTC. Encoded protein: CASGQAGESEQFF.

V and J are TRBV2 and TRBJ1-4; the D gene is possibly TRBD1 (6 bases). There are 14 residues in the CDR3. CDR1 and CDR2 (germline): SNHLY, FYNNEI. V dropped 2 bases and J dropped 4 bases, with 8 bases sitting between them. CDR3: CASSETGYNEKLFF. CDR3 nucleotide sequence: TGTGCCAGCAGTGAAACAGGGTATAATGAAAAACTGTTTTTT. Drawing the rest from reference TRBV2 and TRBJ1-4, the complete variable domain is EPEVTQTPSHQVTQMGQEVILRCVPISNHLYFYWYRQILGQKVEFLVSFYNNEISEKSEIFDDQFSVERPDGSNFTLKIRSTKLEDSAMYFCASSETGYNEKLFFGSGTQLSVL.

The J gene is TRBJ1-5, the V gene TRBV5-5; D is unclear. V lost 4 bases, J lost 0 bases, and 5 bases lay in between. This CDR3 spans 13 amino acids. From germline, CDR1 is SGHKS and CDR2 YYEKEE (reference sequence). The CDR3 DNA reads as TGTGCCAGCAGCCCTAATAGCAATCAGCCCCAGCATTTT. Translating gives CASSPNSNQPQHF.

The chain carries TRBV2 and TRBJ2-2, with TRBD1 as a possible D gene (6 bases). V lost 5 bases, J lost 6 bases, and 16 bases lay in between. CDR1 is SNHLY, CDR2 FYNNEI, per germline. This CDR3 region has 15 residues. DNA for the CDR3: TGTGCCAGCAGTTATACAGGGTTTACTGCCGGGGAGCTGTTTTTT. Translated, it gives CASSYTGFTAGELFF. Filled out from reference TRBV2 and TRBJ2-2, the complete variable domain reads EPEVTQTPSHQVTQMGQEVILRCVPISNHLYFYWYRQILGQKVEFLVSFYNNEISEKSEIFDDQFSVERPDGSNFTLKIRSTKLEDSAMYFCASSYTGFTAGELFFGEGSRLTVL.

This clone appeared once. CDR3: CASSEGGDFGYTF. DNA for the CDR3: TGTGCCAGCAGTGAGGGTGGTGATTTTGGCTACACCTTC. The V call is TRBV28, the J call TRBJ1-2; unclear D gene. In germline, CDR1 is MDHEN, CDR2 SYDVKM. CDR3 size: 13 residues. The V end was cut by 5 bases, the J end by 7 bases, with 14 bases between.

The chain has TRBV7-9 and TRBJ1-3, with a possible D match to TRBD1 (5 bases). Germline CDR1 reads SEHNR; CDR2 reads FQNEAQ (reference sequence). V lost 9 bases, J lost 0 bases, and 9 bases lay in between. The CDR3 spans 13 residues. The CDR3 nucleotides are TGTGCCAGTCGGGGGGGCTCTGGAAACACCATATATTTT. Translated, it gives CASRGGSGNTIYF.

This clone was seen a few times. The chain employs TRBV18 and TRBJ2-2, with 7 positions matching TRBD1. Germline V lookup: CDR1 KGHSH, CDR2 LQKENI. The length of the CDR3 is 15 residues. The J segment lost 3 bases and the V segment lost 3 bases, leaving 4 bases of the junction unmatched. The CDR3 sequence: CASSPFDRDTGELFF. The CDR3 DNA reads TGTGCCAGCTCACCTTTCGACAGGGACACCGGGGAGCTGTTTTTT. Complete variable domain (other parts from reference TRBV18 and TRBJ2-2): NAGVMQNPRHLVRRRGQEARLRCSPMKGHSHVYWYRQLPEEGLKFMVYLQKENIIDESGMPKERFSAEFPKEGPSILRIQQVVRGDSAAYFCASSPFDRDTGELFFGEGSRLTVL.

The genes are TRBV5-5 and TRBJ1-2; 7 bases map to TRBD1. Germline V lookup: CDR1 SGHKS, CDR2 YYEKEE (reference sequence). V lost 5 bases and J lost 0; bases outside the gene matches: 7. The CDR3 contains 15 residues. CDR3 sequence reads: CASRLQQGTNYGYTF. The CDR3 nucleotides read TGTGCCAGCAGGCTGCAACAGGGGACTAACTATGGCTACACCTTC.

This rearrangement joins TRBV7-9 to TRBJ2-5, with TRBD2 matching over 14 bases. This CDR3 contains 15 residues. Germline V gene lookup returns CDR1 SEHNR and CDR2 FQNEAQ (reference sequence). J lost 5 bases, V lost 1 base, and 0 bases had no gene match. The CDR3 coding sequence is TGTGCCAGCAGCTTAGGGACTAGCGGGAGGGAGACCCAGTACTTC. It yields the protein CASSLGTSGRETQYF.

This clone was seen a handful of times. The chain combines TRBV2 with TRBJ2-6; weak D call: TRBD1 (5 bases). Germline loops: CDR1 SNHLY, CDR2 FYNNEI. The CDR3 has 16 amino acids. Trimming shortened V by 2 bases and J by 2 bases, and 10 bases separated the two germline ends. The CDR3, as DNA: TGTGCCAGCAGTGAAACAGGTCCGGCTGGGGCCAACGTCCTGACTTTC. Translating it yields CASSETGPAGANVLTF.

V is TRBV19 and J is TRBJ1-1; unclear D gene. Germline V gene data show CDR1 as LNHDA and CDR2 as SQIVND (reference sequence). The CDR3 is made up of 13 amino acids. Trimming took 3 bases from V and 3 from J, leaving 8 bases between them. The CDR3 reads CASSIYVDTEAFF. The CDR3 DNA reads as TGTGCCAGTAGTATTTATGTAGACACTGAAGCTTTCTTT.

The CDR3 DNA reads TGTGCCAGCAGCCGGACTAGCGGGAGGCCAGATACGCAGTATTTT. It codes for CASSRTSGRPDTQYF. The V call is TRBV7-8, the J call TRBJ2-3, with 14 nucleotides matching TRBD2. CDR1 and CDR2 (germline): SGHVS, FQNEAQ. This CDR3 comprises 15 residues. V was clipped by 5 bases and J by 4 bases; unmatched bases: 2.

This clone has only a few counts. The chain combines TRBV11-3 with TRBJ2-3, with D tentatively TRBD2 (5 bases). Germline CDR1 reads SGHNT; CDR2 reads YENEEA. The CDR3 contains 12 residues. Between the trimmed V and J ends, which lost 5 bases and 11 bases, there was a span of 14 bases. CDR3 bases: TGTGCCAGCAGCGTTGGGCTAGAGGGGCAGTATTTT. Its protein product is CASSVGLEGQYF.

The chain combines TRBV19 with TRBJ2-7; 8 positions agree with TRBD1. The junction had 12 bases not matched to a gene; V was cut back by 5 bases and J by 12 bases. The CDR3 is 13 residues long. CDR1 is LNHDA and CDR2 is SQIVND in the germline V gene (reference sequence). DNA of the CDR3: TGTGCCAGTAGTCCGGGGACAGGCGGCCCAGCGTACTTC. It encodes CASSPGTGGPAYF.

V and J are TRBV28 and TRBJ2-1, with TRBD2 matching 7 bases. This CDR3 contains 15 residues. Trimming removed 6 bases from V and 5 bases from J; junction bases left unmatched: 10. Germline-derived CDR1 and CDR2 are MDHEN and SYDVKM. The CDR3 reads CASSLGFAGDNEQFF. In DNA, the CDR3 is TGTGCCAGCAGCCTGGGTTTCGCGGGAGACAATGAGCAGTTCTTC.

The chain uses TRBV12-2 and TRBJ2-2; the table's D gene call, TRBD2, was not cross checked with the DNA. TRBV12-2 is tagged as a pseudogene. The CDR3 has 19 amino acids. The CDR3 reads CASRLPERGTPTNTGELFF. The CDR3 DNA is TGTGCAAGTCGCTTACCCGAGCGGGGCACGCCTACGAACACCGGGGAGCTGTTTTTT.

The chain carries TRBV28 and TRBJ1-1; no firm D call. The ends were cut back, 5 bases at V and 0 bases at J, with 7 bases in the middle. Germline V CDR1 and CDR2: MDHEN, SYDVKM. CDR3 length equals 13 residues. Written as DNA, the CDR3 is TGTGCCAGCAGTCTCGGGGTGAACACTGAAGCTTTCTTT. Translating it yields CASSLGVNTEAFF. The whole variable domain, filled in from reference TRBV28 and TRBJ1-1, reads DVKVTQSSRYLVKRTGEKVFLECVQDMDHENMFWYRQDPGLGLRLIYFSYDVKMKEKGDIPEGYSVSREKKERFSLILESASTNQTSMYLCASSLGVNTEAFFGQGTRLTVV.

V gene TRBV28 combines with J gene TRBJ2-1; no clear D. The germline V gene encodes CDR1 MDHEN and CDR2 SYDVKM. This CDR3 is 14 amino acids long. The V gene lost 5 bases and the J gene lost 2 bases, with 10 bases spanning the gap. As DNA, the CDR3 is TGTGCCAGCAGTCCAGACTTCGCCTACAATGAGCAGTTCTTC. It encodes CASSPDFAYNEQFF.

The chain joins TRBV19 to TRBJ1-6; D is unresolved. Germline CDR1 LNHDA, CDR2 SQIVND (reference sequence). Deletions cut 5 bases from V and 9 bases from J, with 11 bases between. The CDR3 is 13 residues long. In nucleotides, the CDR3 is TGTGCCAGTAGTGCCGAAGCTGGTTCACCCCTCCACTTT. Residues: CASSAEAGSPLHF.